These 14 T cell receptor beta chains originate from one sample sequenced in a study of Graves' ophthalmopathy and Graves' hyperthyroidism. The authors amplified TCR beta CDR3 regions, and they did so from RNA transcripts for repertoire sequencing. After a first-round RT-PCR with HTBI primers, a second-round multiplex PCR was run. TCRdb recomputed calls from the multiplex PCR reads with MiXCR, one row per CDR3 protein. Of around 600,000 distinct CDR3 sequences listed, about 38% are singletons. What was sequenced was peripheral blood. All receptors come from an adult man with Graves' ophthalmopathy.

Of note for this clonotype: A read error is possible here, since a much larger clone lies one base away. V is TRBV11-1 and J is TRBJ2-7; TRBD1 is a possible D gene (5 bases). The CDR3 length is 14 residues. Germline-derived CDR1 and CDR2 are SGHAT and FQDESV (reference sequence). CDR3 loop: CASSLGGHGYERYF. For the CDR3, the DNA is TGTGCCAGCAGCTTAGGGGGCCATGGCTACGAGCGGTACTTC. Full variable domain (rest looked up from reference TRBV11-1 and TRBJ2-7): EAEVAQSPRYKITEKSQAVAFWCDPISGHATLYWYRQILGQGPELLVQFQDESVVDDSQLPKDRFSAERLKGVDSTLKIQPAELGDSAMYLCASSLGGHGYERYFGPGTRLTVT.

The CDR3 region is CASSQGAGVWETQYF. In DNA form, the CDR3 reads TGTGCCAGCAGTCAGGGGGCAGGGGTATGGGAGACCCAGTACTTC. The chain employs TRBV7-2 and TRBJ2-5, with 8 bases that match TRBD1. J lost 5 bases, V lost 6 bases, and 11 bases had no gene match. The CDR3 has 15 residues. Germline assignment: CDR1 SGHTA and CDR2 FQGNSA. Combining the CDR3 with reference TRBV7-2 and TRBJ2-5 gives the whole variable domain GAGVSQSPSNKVTEKGKDVELRCDPISGHTALYWYRQSLGQGLEFLIYFQGNSAPDKSGLPSDRFSAERTGGSVSTLTIQRTQQEDSAVYLCASSQGAGVWETQYFGPGTRLLVL.

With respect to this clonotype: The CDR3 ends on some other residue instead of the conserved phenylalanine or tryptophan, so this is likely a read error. CDR3 sequence reads: CASSLDTGSSYEQYL. In nucleotides, the CDR3 is TGTGCCAGCAGCTTAGATACAGGGAGCTCCTACGAGCAGTACCTC. The chain has TRBV7-6 and TRBJ2-7; tentative D call: TRBD1 (6 bases). CDR3 length equals 15 residues. CDR1 SGHVS and CDR2 FNYEAQ come from the germline V gene. V lost 1 base and J lost 0, with 10 bases in between.

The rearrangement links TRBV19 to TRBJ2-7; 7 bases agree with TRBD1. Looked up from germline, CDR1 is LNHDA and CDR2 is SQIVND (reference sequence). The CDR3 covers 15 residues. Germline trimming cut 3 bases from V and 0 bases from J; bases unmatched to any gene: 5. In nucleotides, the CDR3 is TGTGCCAGTAGTATCCGCACAGGGGCCTCCTACGAGCAGTACTTC. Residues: CASSIRTGASYEQYF.

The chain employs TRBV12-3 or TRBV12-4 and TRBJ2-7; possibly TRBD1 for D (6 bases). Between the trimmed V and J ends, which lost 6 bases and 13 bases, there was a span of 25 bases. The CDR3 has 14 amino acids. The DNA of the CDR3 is TGTGCCAGCAGAAACAGGGCAGGCGGAAATCGAGTCTACTTC. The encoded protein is CASRNRAGGNRVYF.

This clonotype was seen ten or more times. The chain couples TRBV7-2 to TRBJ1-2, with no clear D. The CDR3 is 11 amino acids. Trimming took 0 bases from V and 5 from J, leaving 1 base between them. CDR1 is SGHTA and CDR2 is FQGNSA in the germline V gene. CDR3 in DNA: TGTGCCAGCAGCTTAGCGTATGGCTACACCTTC. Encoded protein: CASSLAYGYTF.

The CDR3 DNA sequence: TGTGCCAGCTCACCCCAAAGCCTGGAGCGCTATGGCTACACCTTC. Translation: CASSPQSLERYGYTF. The V gene is TRBV25-1, the J gene TRBJ1-2; D unresolved. Germline CDR1 and CDR2: MGHDK and SYGVNS. Trimming took off 8 bases at V and 4 bases at J, with 20 bases between the two ends. The CDR3 has 15 amino acids.

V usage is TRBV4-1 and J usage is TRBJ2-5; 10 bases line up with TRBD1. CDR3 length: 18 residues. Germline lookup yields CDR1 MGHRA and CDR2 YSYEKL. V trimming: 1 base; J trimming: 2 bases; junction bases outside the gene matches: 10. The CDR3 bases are TGCGCCAGCAGCCAAGGGACTGGGACAGGGGTCCTTCAAGAGACCCAGTACTTC. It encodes CASSQGTGTGVLQETQYF.

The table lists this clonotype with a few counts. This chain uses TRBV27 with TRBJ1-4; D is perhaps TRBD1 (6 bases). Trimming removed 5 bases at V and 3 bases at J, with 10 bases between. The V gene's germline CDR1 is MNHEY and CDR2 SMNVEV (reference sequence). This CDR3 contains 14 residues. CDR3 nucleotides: TGTGCCAGCAGTACAGGGCTCGCTAATGAAAAACTGTTTTTT. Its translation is CASSTGLANEKLFF.

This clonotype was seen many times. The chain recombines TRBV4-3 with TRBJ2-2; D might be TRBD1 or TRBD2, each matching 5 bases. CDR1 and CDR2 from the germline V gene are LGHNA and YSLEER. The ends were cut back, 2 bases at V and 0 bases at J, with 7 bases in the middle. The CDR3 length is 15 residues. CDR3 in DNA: TGCGCCAGCAGCCAACAGGGAGCGAACACCGGGGAGCTGTTTTTT. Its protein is CASSQQGANTGELFF.

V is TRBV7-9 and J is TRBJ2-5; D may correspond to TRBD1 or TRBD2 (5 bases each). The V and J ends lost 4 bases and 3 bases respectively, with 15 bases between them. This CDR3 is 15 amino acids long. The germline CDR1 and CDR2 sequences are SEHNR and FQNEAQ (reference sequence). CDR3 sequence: CASSSPPVGEETQYF. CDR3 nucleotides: TGTGCCAGCAGCTCCCCTCCGGTGGGGGAAGAGACCCAGTACTTC.

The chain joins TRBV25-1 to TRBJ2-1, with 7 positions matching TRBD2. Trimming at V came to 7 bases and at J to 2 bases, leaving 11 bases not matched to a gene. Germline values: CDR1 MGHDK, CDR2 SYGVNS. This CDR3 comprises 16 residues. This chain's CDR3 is CASTPGRGLPYNEQFF. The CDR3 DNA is TGTGCCAGCACCCCGGGCCGGGGACTACCCTACAATGAGCAGTTCTTC.

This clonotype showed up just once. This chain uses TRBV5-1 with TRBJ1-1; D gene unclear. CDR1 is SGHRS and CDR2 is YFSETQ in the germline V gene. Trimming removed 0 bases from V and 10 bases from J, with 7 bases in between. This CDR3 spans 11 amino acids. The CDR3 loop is CASSLEARAFF. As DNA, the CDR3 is TGCGCCAGCAGCTTGGAGGCCCGAGCTTTCTTT.

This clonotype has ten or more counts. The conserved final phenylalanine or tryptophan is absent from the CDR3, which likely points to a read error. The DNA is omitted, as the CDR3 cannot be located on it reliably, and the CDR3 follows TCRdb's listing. Here the CDR3 reads CASSLTGTRLNV. The chain carries TRBV7-2 and TRBJ2-5; the DNA was not compared with TRBD1, the D call given in the table. CDR1 and CDR2 (germline): SGHTA, FQGNSA. The CDR3 region is 12 residues in length, termini included.